This TCR beta chain was identified during a study of blood T cell repertoires in COVID-19. Sequenced by immunoSEQ multiplex PCR; TCRdb stores in-frame clones only, minus some. In the table there are approximately 280,000 clones, 89% of which are singletons. This clone was counted a few times. In germline, CDR1 is SNHLY, CDR2 FYNNEI. The CDR3 is 17 amino acids. Trimming removed 4 bases from V and 0 bases from J, with 13 bases in between. Sequencing used peripheral blood. The chain is built from TRBV2 and TRBJ2-6; possible D gene TRBD1, 6 bases. This TCR derives from a man in his fifties or sixties with acute or convalescent COVID-19. In DNA, the CDR3 is TGTGCCAGCAGTGTTGACAGGCCCTACTCTGGGGCCAACGTCCTGACTTTC. It translates to CASSVDRPYSGANVLTF.